This T cell receptor beta chain was retrieved from a study of blood T cell repertoires in COVID-19. Study as a whole: The United States, Italy and Spain were the sources of the acute and convalescent COVID-19 samples. PBMCs, B-cell-depleted T cells, or T cells were the source of the cDNA or gDNA that made up the material.

CDR3 length: 14 residues. V lost 5 bases to trimming and J lost 9 bases; unmatched junction nucleotides: 10. Germline-derived CDR1 and CDR2 are LNHNV and YYDKDF (reference sequence). Original processing methods: Counts of nucleated cells, estimated from reference gene primer amplification, were obtained. The assay was immunoSEQ multiplex PCR, and TCRdb's table has in-frame clones only and misses some. V and J calls and clone size are as listed in that table; D and trimming were resolved from the DNA. The table has around 130,000 clones, approximately 87% seen once; the top ten hold less than 2.5%. The chain joins TRBV15 to TRBJ2-1, with 7 bases that match TRBD1. The sequencing sample was made of peripheral blood. This TCR came from a woman in her forties or fifties with acute or convalescent COVID-19. CDR3 bases: TGTGCCACCAGCGGAGGTTTACAGGGGCCTGAGCAGTTCTTC. This gives the protein CATSGGLQGPEQFF.